The table lists the clone carrying this T cell receptor (beta chain) with many counts. No antigen is known for it. TCRdb re-derived calls from the reads in MiXCR, one entry per CDR3 protein. The sample contains about 260,000 distinct CDR3 sequences, roughly an eighth of which appear only once. The data were obtained in a study of T cell repertoires in cytomegalovirus infection. Whole-study results and caveats: Cumulative frequency (of public TCR beta family members) identified carriers of CMV plus the relevant HLA. CMV-specific TCR beta clonotypes restricted by HLA-C were the ones dominating the ex vivo response.

Sequenced: PBMCs. This sequence was found in a human donor in good health (CMV status not recorded). Some clones in this sample may be carry-over from other donors' samples.

The CDR3 loop reads CASSQDDRAPQETQYF. In DNA form, the CDR3 reads TGTGCCAGCAGCCAGGACGACAGAGCCCCACAAGAGACCCAGTACTTC. The V call is TRBV7-2, the J call TRBJ2-5, with a tentative D call TRBD1 (5 bases). CDR3 size: 16 residues. Trimming left V 5 bases short and J 2 bases short, with 18 bases between. Germline V CDR1 and CDR2: SGHTA, FQGNSA.